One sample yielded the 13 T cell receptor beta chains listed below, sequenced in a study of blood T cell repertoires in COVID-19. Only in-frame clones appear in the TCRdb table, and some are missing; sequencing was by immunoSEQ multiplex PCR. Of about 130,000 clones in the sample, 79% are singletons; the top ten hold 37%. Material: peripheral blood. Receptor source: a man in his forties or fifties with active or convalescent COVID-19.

The CDR3 sequence: CSVVVAGGQSNQPQHF. The DNA of the CDR3 is TGCAGCGTTGTCGTCGCCGGCGGACAAAGCAATCAGCCCCAGCATTTT. V gene TRBV29-1 combines with J gene TRBJ1-5; D might be TRBD1 (5 bases). The CDR3 consists of 16 residues. Trimming stripped 4 bases from V and 1 base from J, with 17 bases between. Germline lookup yields CDR1 SQVTM and CDR2 ANQGSEA.

CDR3 loop: CASSTNRVPPYGYTF. CDR3 DNA: TGTGCCAGCAGTACCAACAGGGTACCGCCCTATGGCTACACCTTC. This chain joins TRBV28 and TRBJ1-2; tentatively, D is TRBD1 (6 bases). Germline-derived CDR1 and CDR2 are MDHEN and SYDVKM. V dropped 5 bases and J dropped 4 bases, with 17 bases sitting between them. The CDR3 runs 15 residues.

The CDR3 sequence: CATSGKRGPRDTGELFF. The CDR3 DNA reads as TGTGCCACCAGTGGGAAGCGGGGGCCGAGGGATACCGGGGAGCTGTTTTTT. The chain carries TRBV24-1 and TRBJ2-2; 8 bases map to TRBD2. Unmatched junction bases numbered 12, after V lost 5 bases and J lost 5 bases. Per the germline V gene, CDR1 is KGHDR and CDR2 is SFDVKD. The CDR3 spans 17 residues.

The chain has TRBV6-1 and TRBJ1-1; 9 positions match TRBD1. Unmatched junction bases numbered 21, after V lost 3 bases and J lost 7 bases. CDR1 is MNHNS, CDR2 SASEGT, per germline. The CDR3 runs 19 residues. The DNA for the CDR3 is TGTGCCAGCAGTGACCCACCCGCGACAGGGGGTAATAGGCCCTATGAAGCTTTCTTT. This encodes CASSDPPATGGNRPYEAFF.

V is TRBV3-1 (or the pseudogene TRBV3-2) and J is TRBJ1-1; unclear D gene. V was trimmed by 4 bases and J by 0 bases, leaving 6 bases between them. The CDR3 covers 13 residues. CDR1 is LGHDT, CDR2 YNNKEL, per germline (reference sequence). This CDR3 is CASSLSMNTEAFF. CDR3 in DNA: TGTGCCAGCAGCCTTTCTATGAACACTGAAGCTTTCTTT.

This CDR3 is CASSLGQEYYNEQFF. The CDR3 DNA sequence: TGCGCCAGCAGCTTGGGACAGGAGTATTACAATGAGCAGTTCTTC. The chain carries TRBV5-1 and TRBJ2-1, with TRBD1 as a possible D gene (6 bases). The V and J ends lost 0 bases and 4 bases respectively, with 11 bases between them. This CDR3 has 15 amino acids. In germline, CDR1 is SGHRS, CDR2 YFSETQ.

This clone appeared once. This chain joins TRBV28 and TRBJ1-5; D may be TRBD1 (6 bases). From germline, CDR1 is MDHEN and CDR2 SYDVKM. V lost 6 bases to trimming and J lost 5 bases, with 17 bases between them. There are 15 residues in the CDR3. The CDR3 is CASSPGGGPDQPQHF. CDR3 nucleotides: TGTGCCAGCAGCCCCGGCGGGGGGCCGGATCAGCCCCAGCATTTT.

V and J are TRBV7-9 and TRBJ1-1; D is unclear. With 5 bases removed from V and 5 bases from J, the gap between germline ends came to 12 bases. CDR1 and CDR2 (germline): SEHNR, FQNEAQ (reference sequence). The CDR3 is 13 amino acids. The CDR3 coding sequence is TGTGCCAGCAGCCCTCCCCGGAGGACTGAAGCTTTCTTT. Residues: CASSPPRRTEAFF.

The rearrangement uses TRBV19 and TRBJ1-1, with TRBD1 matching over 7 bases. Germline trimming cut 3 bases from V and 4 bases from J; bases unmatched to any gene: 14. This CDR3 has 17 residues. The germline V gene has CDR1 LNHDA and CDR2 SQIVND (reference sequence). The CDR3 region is CASSMNYQAQGITEAFF. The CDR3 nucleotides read TGTGCCAGTAGTATGAATTACCAAGCACAGGGGATCACTGAAGCTTTCTTT.

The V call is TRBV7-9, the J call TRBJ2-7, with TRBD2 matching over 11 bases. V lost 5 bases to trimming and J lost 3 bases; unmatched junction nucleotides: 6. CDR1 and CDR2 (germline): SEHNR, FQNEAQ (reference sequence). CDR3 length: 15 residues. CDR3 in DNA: TGTGCCAGCAGCCAGGGGACTAGCGGAGTCTACGAGCAGTACTTC. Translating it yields CASSQGTSGVYEQYF.

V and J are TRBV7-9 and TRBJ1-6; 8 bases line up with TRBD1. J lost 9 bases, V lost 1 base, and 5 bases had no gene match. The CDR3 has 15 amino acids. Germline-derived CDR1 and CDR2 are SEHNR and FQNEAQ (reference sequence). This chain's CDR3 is CASSLGGQGASPLHF. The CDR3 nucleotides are TGTGCCAGCAGCTTAGGAGGGCAGGGGGCTTCACCCCTCCACTTT.

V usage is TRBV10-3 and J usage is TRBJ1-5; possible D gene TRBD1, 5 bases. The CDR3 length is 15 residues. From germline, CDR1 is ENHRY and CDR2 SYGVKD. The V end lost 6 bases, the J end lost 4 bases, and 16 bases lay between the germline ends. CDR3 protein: CAIRGDSGGNQPQHF. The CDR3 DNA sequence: TGTGCCATCAGGGGCGACAGCGGGGGGAATCAGCCCCAGCATTTT.

The CDR3 DNA sequence: TGTGCCAGCTTCCCAGAGGTGCGGCGGACAAATGGACAGCCCCAGCATTTT. Its protein product is CASFPEVRRTNGQPQHF. The chain uses TRBV7-3 and TRBJ1-5, with a possible D match to TRBD1 (5 bases). The CDR3 consists of 17 residues. V was clipped by 8 bases and J by 7 bases, with 27 bases between them. CDR1 is SGHTA and CDR2 is FQGTGA in the germline V gene.